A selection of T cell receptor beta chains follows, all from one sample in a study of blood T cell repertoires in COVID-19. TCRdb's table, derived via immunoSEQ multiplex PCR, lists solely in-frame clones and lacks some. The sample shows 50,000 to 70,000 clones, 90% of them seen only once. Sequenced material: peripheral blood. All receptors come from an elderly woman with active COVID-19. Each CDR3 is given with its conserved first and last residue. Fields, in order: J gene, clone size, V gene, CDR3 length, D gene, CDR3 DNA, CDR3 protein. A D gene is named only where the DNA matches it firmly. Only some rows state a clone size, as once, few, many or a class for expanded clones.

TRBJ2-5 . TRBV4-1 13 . TGCGCCAGCAGCCGTACCACAGGGGAGACCCAGTACTTC CASSRTTGETQYF
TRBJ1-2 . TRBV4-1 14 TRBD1 TGCGCCAGCAGTCCGGACAGGGGGCCCTATGGCTACACCTTC CASSPDRGPYGYTF
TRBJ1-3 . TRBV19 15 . TGTGCCAGTAGTAGTGACAGAAGCTCTGGAAACACCATATATTTT CASSSDRSSGNTIYF
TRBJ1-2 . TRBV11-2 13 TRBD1 TGTGCCAGCAGCTCGGACAGGGCGGCAGGCTACACCTTC CASSSDRAAGYTF
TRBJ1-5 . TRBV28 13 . TGTGCCTCCCAGAGGTTTCCGGGTCAGCCCCAGCATTTT CASQRFPGQPQHF
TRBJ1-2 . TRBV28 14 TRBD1 TGTGCCAGCAGGTACAGGGGGCTTAGAGAAGGCTACACCTTC CASRYRGLREGYTF
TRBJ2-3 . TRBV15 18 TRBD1 TGTGCCACCAGCAGAGAAGGGGGACAGGGGGAAGTAAGAGATACGCAGTATTTT CATSREGGQGEVRDTQYF
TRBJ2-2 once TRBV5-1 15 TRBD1 TGCGCCAGCAGCTCGGGACAGCTGAACACCGGGGAGCTGTTTTTT CASSSGQLNTGELFF
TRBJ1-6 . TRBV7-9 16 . TGTGCCAGCAGCTTTATACAGGGAGCGAAGTTAGGGCCCCTCCACTTT CASSFIQGAKLGPLHF
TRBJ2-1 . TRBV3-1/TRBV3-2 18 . TGTGCCAGCAGCCAAGAGCCCCCCCGTGCGGGATGGTACAATGAGCAGTTCTTC CASSQEPPRAGWYNEQFF
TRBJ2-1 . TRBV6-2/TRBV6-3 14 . TGTGCCAGCAGTACCCCTAAGAGCGTCAATGAGCAGTTCTTC CASSTPKSVNEQFF
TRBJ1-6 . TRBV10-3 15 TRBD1 TGTGCCATCAGTGATGGGCAGGGGGGTAATTCACCCCTCCACTTT CAISDGQGGNSPLHF
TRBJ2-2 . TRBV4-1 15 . TGCGCCAGCAGTCCTGGACTGCCGGGCACCGGGGAGCTGTTTTTT CASSPGLPGTGELFF
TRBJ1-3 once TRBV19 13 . TGTGCCAGTCAAGACAGCTCTGGAAACACCATATATTTT CASQDSSGNTIYF
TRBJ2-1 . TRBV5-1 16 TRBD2 TGCGCCAGCAGCCCCCAGGGGTGGGCGGGGGGCAATGAGCAGTTCTTC CASSPQGWAGGNEQFF
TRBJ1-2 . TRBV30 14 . TGTGCCTGGAGTGTTGCGCACGGTAACTATGGCTACACCTTC CAWSVAHGNYGYTF
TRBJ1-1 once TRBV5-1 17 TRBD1 TGCGCCAGCAGCTTGACGTACAGGGGAAAGGCGAACACTGAAGCTTTCTTT CASSLTYRGKANTEAFF
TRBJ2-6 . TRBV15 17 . TGTGCCACCAGCAGAACCCTCACAGGGTCTGGGGCCAACGTCCTGACTTTC CATSRTLTGSGANVLTF
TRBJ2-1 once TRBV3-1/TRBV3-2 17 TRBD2 TGTGCCAGCAGCCAAGCAGTATTAGCGGGGGGTGGGAATGAGCAGTTCTTC CASSQAVLAGGGNEQFF
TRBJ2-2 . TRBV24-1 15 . TGTGCCACCAGTGAAGGAGCAGGGGTCGCCGGGGAGCTGTTTTTT CATSEGAGVAGELFF
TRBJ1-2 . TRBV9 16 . TGTGCCAGCAGCGTATTACGGGCGGAAGGACAGAGCCCGGTGACCTTC CASSVLRAEGQSPVTF
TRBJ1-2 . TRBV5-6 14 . TGTGCCAGCAGCCCTGGTACAGGGCACTATGGCTACACCTTC CASSPGTGHYGYTF
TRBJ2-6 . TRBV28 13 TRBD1 TGTGCCAGCAGTCCGGGACAGGAGTACGTCCTGACTTTC CASSPGQEYVLTF
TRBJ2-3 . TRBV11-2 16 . TGTGCCAGCAGCCCGGGGGTCGCTAGTGGCACAGATACGCAGTATTTT CASSPGVASGTDTQYF
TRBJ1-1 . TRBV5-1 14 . TGCGCCAGCGGGACTGGGACGGCGAACACTGAAGCTTTCTTT CASGTGTANTEAFF
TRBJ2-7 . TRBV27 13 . TGTGCCAGCAGTTTACTCGGTTTCGACGAGCAGTACTTC CASSLLGFDEQYF
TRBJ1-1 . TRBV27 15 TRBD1 TGTGCCAGCAGTTTGTCACAGGGGGCGCGCACTGAAGCTTTCTTT CASSLSQGARTEAFF
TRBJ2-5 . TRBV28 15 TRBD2 TGTGCCACCTCTCCCCAGGGCGGGGGGCAAGAGACCCAGTACTTC CATSPQGGGQETQYF
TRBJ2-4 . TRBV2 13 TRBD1 TGTGCCAGCAGTGGGACAGGGGTAAACATTCAGTACTTC CASSGTGVNIQYF
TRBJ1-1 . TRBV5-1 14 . TGCGCCAGCAGCTTGGGTGTACAGAACACTGAAGCTTTCTTT CASSLGVQNTEAFF
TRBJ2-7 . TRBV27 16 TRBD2 TGTGCCAGCAGTTTAGAGGCTAGCGGGAGGTTCTACGAGCAGTACTTC CASSLEASGRFYEQYF
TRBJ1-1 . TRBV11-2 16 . TGTGCCTCCGGTAGGGGGAACCATATAATGAACACTGAAGCTTTCTTT CASGRGNHIMNTEAFF
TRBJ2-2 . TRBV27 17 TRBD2 TGTGCCAGCAGTCCCGAACTGACAGGACTAGCGATCGGGGAGCTGTTTTTT CASSPELTGLAIGELFF
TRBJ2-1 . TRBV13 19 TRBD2 TGTGCCAGCAGCGGACCTCTTAAACTAGCGGGAGGGATAGACAATGAGCAGTTCTTC CASSGPLKLAGGIDNEQFF
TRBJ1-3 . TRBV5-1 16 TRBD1 TGCGCCAGCAGCCTGTTGGGGACAGGGGGCATGGACACCATATATTTT CASSLLGTGGMDTIYF
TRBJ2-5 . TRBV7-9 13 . TGTGCCAGCAGCTCGGGACTCCAGGAGACCCAGTACTTC CASSSGLQETQYF
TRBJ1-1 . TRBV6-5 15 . TGTGCCAGCAGTTACCCCGGGCAGCGGGACACTGAAGCTTTCTTT CASSYPGQRDTEAFF
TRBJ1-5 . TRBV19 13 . TGTGCCAGTAGTATCATAGGGGATCAGCCCCAGCATTTT CASSIIGDQPQHF
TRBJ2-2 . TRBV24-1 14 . TGTGCCACCAGTGACTTCAGGGATCCCGGGGAGCTGTTTTTT CATSDFRDPGELFF
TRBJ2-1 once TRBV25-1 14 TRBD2 TGTGCCAGCAGTTTAGCGGGAGAACTCGATGAGCAGTTCTTC CASSLAGELDEQFF
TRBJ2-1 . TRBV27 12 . TGTGCCAGCAGTTCCTACGGGAGAGAGTCGATCTTC CASSSYGRESIF
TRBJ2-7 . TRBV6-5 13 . TGTGCCACAAGGAGGGACGAGGGGTACGAGCAGTACTTC CATRRDEGYEQYF
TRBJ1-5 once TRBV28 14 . TGTGCCAGCTCTAAACAGGACGCAGATCAGCCCCAGCATTTT CASSKQDADQPQHF